This TCR beta chain was captured by sequencing in a study of shared clonotypes between healthy human individuals. Study-level points and caveats: Investigators expected sequencing depth to affect clonotype sharing among donors.

About this clone: Its specificity is unknown.

Measured with immunoSEQ multiplex PCR; TCRdb has only the in-frame clones, and not every one. The sample lists millions of clones, roughly 92% seen once, with 0.11% to 0.15% in the top ten. The specimen was naive CD4+ T cells sorted from blood. Subset reported: CD45RA+ positively selected. This TCR came from a man aged 18 to 29 in good health.

CDR3 DNA: TGCAGTGCTAGAGAAAGCTATGGGCAGTACTTC. Encoded protein: CSARESYGQYF. The rearrangement uses TRBV20-1 and TRBJ2-7; D remains unclear. This CDR3 has 11 residues. Germline CDR1 is DFQATT and CDR2 is SNEGSKA (reference sequence). V dropped 0 bases and J dropped 9 bases, with 9 bases sitting between them.